The 28 T cell receptor beta chains below all came from one sample that was sequenced in a study of vaccination and CD4 T cells after COVID-19. The sample's treatment: roughly nine-day PBMC culture with coronavirus spike peptide pools or control peptides (ViraFEST assay). Sequencing of DNA taken from cultured CD4+ T cells relied on the Oncomine TCR Beta short-read assay. MiXCR was run by TCRdb on the PCR reads, yielding one entry per CDR3 protein. The profile shows about 19,000 distinct CDR3 sequences, under 60% of them singletons. Their antigens are not known. The sample consisted of CD4+ T cells from blood, cultured in vitro, taken after SARS-CoV-2 vaccination. These TCRs come from a human donor who had recovered from COVID-19.

The rearrangement joins TRBV20-1 to TRBJ1-2, with D possibly matching TRBD1 (6 bases). CDR3 size: 14 residues. Germline CDR1 DFQATT, CDR2 SNEGSKA (reference sequence). The germline V and J ends were trimmed by 2 bases and 8 bases, with 18 bases remaining between them. The CDR3 DNA reads TGCAGTGCTAGACTGAGGGGGAATTCGGAAGGCTACACCTTC. It encodes CSARLRGNSEGYTF.

The J gene is TRBJ2-5, the V gene TRBV6-5, with 11 bases fitting TRBD1. In germline, CDR1 is MNHEY, CDR2 SVGAGI. V lost 1 base to trimming and J lost 2 bases; unmatched junction nucleotides: 3. The CDR3 is made up of 16 amino acids. CDR3 region: CASSYFGTGGQETQYF. The CDR3 coding sequence is TGTGCCAGCAGTTACTTCGGGACAGGGGGGCAAGAGACCCAGTACTTC.

The chain couples TRBV7-2 to TRBJ2-1, with D perhaps TRBD2 (5 bases). The J call is doubtful: the DNA matches TRBJ2-7 better. Germline assignment: CDR1 SGHTA and CDR2 FQGNSA. CDR3 length equals 13 residues. The chain's CDR3 is CASSLGASSQQYF. The CDR3 DNA follows: TGTGCCAGCAGCTTAGGGGCTAGCTCTCAGCAGTACTTC.

This chain joins TRBV11-3 and TRBJ1-5; D not resolved. V shed 2 bases and J shed 3 bases, with 5 bases lying between them. Germline V gene lookup returns CDR1 SGHNT and CDR2 YENEEA. The CDR3 runs to 13 residues. Written as DNA, the CDR3 is TGTGCCAGCAGCTTATCTAACAATCAGCCCCAGCATTTT. It yields the protein CASSLSNNQPQHF. The whole variable domain, remainder taken from reference TRBV11-3 and TRBJ1-5, is EAGVVQSPRYKIIEKKQPVAFWCNPISGHNTLYWYLQNLGQGPELLIRYENEEAVDDSQLPKDRFSAERLKGVDSTLKIQPAELGDSAVYLCASSLSNNQPQHFGDGTRLSIL.

This clonotype has more than one count but fewer than ten. The chain is built from TRBV7-2 and TRBJ2-7; tentatively, D is TRBD1 (5 bases). The CDR3 is 11 residues long. V was pared by 9 bases and J by 3 bases, with 9 bases between. Germline values: CDR1 SGHTA, CDR2 FQGNSA. Here the CDR3 reads CASSGNYEQYF. The CDR3 region has the DNA TGTGCCAGTTCAGGGAACTACGAGCAGTACTTC.

This sequence joins TRBV10-1 and TRBJ1-1, with a possible D match to TRBD1 (6 bases). Per the germline V gene, CDR1 is WNHNN and CDR2 is SYGVQD (reference sequence). Trimming took off 9 bases at V and 1 base at J, with 15 bases between the two ends. The length of the CDR3 is 14 residues. CDR3 in DNA: TGCGCCAGACGGAACACCAGGGGGAACACTGAAGCTTTCTTT. The encoded protein is CARRNTRGNTEAFF.

This sequence joins TRBV7-8 and TRBJ1-2; D uncertain. The germline V gene encodes CDR1 SGHVS and CDR2 FQNEAQ. V was shortened by 5 bases and J by 1 base, with 8 bases between the two germline ends. The CDR3 is made up of 13 amino acids. This CDR3 is CASSRTVNYGYTF. The CDR3 DNA sequence: TGTGCCAGCAGCCGTACCGTTAACTATGGCTACACCTTC.

CDR3 region: CASSSLPSNQPQHF. The CDR3 DNA sequence: TGTGCCAGCTCAAGTTTACCTAGCAATCAGCCCCAGCATTTT. The rearrangement joins TRBV18 to TRBJ1-5; no definite D call. The germline CDR1 and CDR2 sequences are KGHSH and LQKENI. The CDR3 is made up of 14 amino acids. Deletions cut 5 bases from V and 0 bases from J, with 8 bases between.

The chain combines TRBV20-1 with TRBJ1-5; D possibly corresponds to TRBD1 (5 bases). V lost 3 bases and J 5 bases, leaving 11 bases between the germline ends. This CDR3 comprises 13 residues. The germline gives CDR1 DFQATT, CDR2 SNEGSKA (reference sequence). CDR3 in DNA: TGCAGTGCTAGTCGAGGGGTCGATCAGCCCCAGCATTTT. Translating gives CSASRGVDQPQHF.

This clonotype was detected only a few times. V usage is TRBV20-1 and J usage is TRBJ1-2; the D is unclear. The CDR3 runs to 14 residues. Germline values: CDR1 DFQATT, CDR2 SNEGSKA (reference sequence). With 0 bases removed from V and 6 bases from J, the gap between germline ends came to 14 bases. CDR3 DNA: TGCAGTGCTAGAGATCGGTTGACTTCGAATGGCTACACCTTC. Translating gives CSARDRLTSNGYTF.

The genes are TRBV5-4 and TRBJ1-1, with D maybe TRBD1 (5 bases). The CDR3 extends over 15 amino acids. The V gene's germline CDR1 is SGHNT and CDR2 YYREEE (reference sequence). V was trimmed by 0 bases and J by 7 bases, leaving 16 bases between them. CDR3 in amino acids: CASSLEQGRRGEAFF. CDR3 sequence (DNA): TGTGCCAGCAGCTTGGAGCAGGGAAGAAGGGGTGAAGCTTTCTTT.

This clonotype has a handful of counts. J is TRBJ1-2 and V is TRBV14; D is possibly TRBD1 (5 bases). The CDR3 totals 13 residues. The V and J ends lost 4 bases and 2 bases respectively, with 8 bases between them. CDR1 and CDR2 (germline): SGHDN, FVKESK. The CDR3 protein is CASSLGENYGYTF. The CDR3 nucleotides are TGTGCCAGCAGCCTGGGGGAAAACTATGGCTACACCTTC.

This chain connects TRBV19 to TRBJ1-1; possible D gene TRBD1, 5 bases. Germline V gives CDR1 LNHDA, CDR2 SQIVND (reference sequence). The CDR3 covers 13 residues. Trimming removed 10 bases at V and 3 bases at J, with 15 bases between. The CDR3 sequence is CATSTTGDTEAFF. The DNA of the CDR3 is TGTGCCACCTCAACGACGGGGGACACTGAAGCTTTCTTT.

The chain employs TRBV15 and TRBJ2-3; 8 bases are a match to TRBD1. The CDR3 is 15 amino acids. Germline V gene data show CDR1 as LNHNV and CDR2 as YYDKDF (reference sequence). J was trimmed by 4 bases and V by 1 base; bases with no gene match: 4. The CDR3 DNA sequence: TGTGCCACCAGCAGAGGACAGGGGAGTCCAGATACGCAGTATTTT. Residues: CATSRGQGSPDTQYF. Full variable domain (outside the CDR3, taken from reference TRBV15 and TRBJ2-3): DAMVIQNPRYQVTQFGKPVTLSCSQTLNHNVMYWYQQKSSQAPKLLFHYYDKDFNNEADTPDNFQSRRPNTSFCFLDIRSPGLGDTAMYLCATSRGQGSPDTQYFGPGTRLTVL.

CDR3 DNA: TGTGCCAGCAGCTTAGACCCTCGGGGCGCTGAAGCTTTCTTT. Amino acids: CASSLDPRGAEAFF. The rearrangement joins TRBV7-2 to TRBJ1-1; a possible D gene is TRBD1 (5 bases). The length of the CDR3 is 14 residues. V was shortened by 1 base and J by 6 bases, with 12 bases between the two germline ends. Germline-derived CDR1 and CDR2 are SGHTA and FQGNSA.

This chain connects TRBV18 to TRBJ1-1; D is ambiguous. Germline V gives CDR1 KGHSH, CDR2 LQKENI. The CDR3 sequence is 14 residues long. V lost 3 bases and J lost 4, with 12 bases in between. In DNA form, the CDR3 reads TGTGCCAGCTCACCGCCGACTGAGGGCACTGAAGCTTTCTTT. It translates to CASSPPTEGTEAFF.

This rearrangement joins TRBV19 to TRBJ1-5; D uncertain. CDR1 is LNHDA and CDR2 is SQIVND in the germline V gene (reference sequence). The CDR3 sequence is 11 residues long. Trimming pared 3 bases from V and 9 bases from J, leaving 6 bases between. As DNA, the CDR3 is TGTGCCAGTAGTATGACTGGGCCCCAGCATTTT. Protein sequence: CASSMTGPQHF.

The J gene is TRBJ1-4, the V gene TRBV10-3; 10 bases map to TRBD1. This CDR3 has 14 amino acids. V gave up 6 bases and J gave up 7 bases; unmatched junction bases: 5. Looked up from germline, CDR1 is ENHRY and CDR2 is SYGVKD. The chain's CDR3 is CAISDDRGPEKLFF. DNA for the CDR3: TGTGCCATCAGCGATGACAGGGGGCCTGAAAAACTGTTTTTT.

Turning to this clonotype: A junction boundary mismatches the germline segment, possibly from a read error. V usage is TRBV30 and J usage is TRBJ1-1; 7 nucleotides align to TRBD1. This CDR3 region has 11 residues. Germline CDR1 and CDR2: GTSNPN and SVGIG (reference sequence). CDR3 amino acids: CAWSVRDSPLF. The CDR3 DNA reads as TGTGCCTGGAGTGTACGGGACAGTCCTCTCTTT.

This chain joins TRBV7-8 and TRBJ2-5; TRBD2 aligns across 15 bases. The V gene end was trimmed by 4 bases and the J gene end by 4 bases; junction bases not matched to a gene: 16. The CDR3 length is 20 residues. Germline CDR1 is SGHVS and CDR2 is FQNEAQ. The CDR3 loop reads CASSSNLPGLAGGQGETQYF. DNA for the CDR3: TGTGCCAGCAGCTCAAATTTACCCGGACTAGCGGGGGGGCAGGGAGAGACCCAGTACTTC.

This clonotype was picked up one time. This sequence joins TRBV11-3 and TRBJ1-2; D is unresolved. Germline CDR1 SGHNT, CDR2 YENEEA. The CDR3 is made up of 13 amino acids. V dropped 5 bases and J dropped 0 bases, with 7 bases sitting between them. The CDR3 nucleotides are TGTGCCAGCAGCCCTCAGACTAACTATGGCTACACCTTC. Translating it yields CASSPQTNYGYTF.

In this sample, this clonotype turned up a few times. This rearrangement joins TRBV6-1 to TRBJ2-3, with 9 nucleotides matching TRBD1. The J segment lost 6 bases and the V segment lost 6 bases, leaving 13 bases of the junction unmatched. The CDR3 has 16 amino acids. The germline V gene encodes CDR1 MNHNS and CDR2 SASEGT. CDR3 in amino acids: CASSETPGTGSDTQYF. DNA of the CDR3: TGTGCCAGCAGCGAAACCCCCGGGACAGGGTCGGATACGCAGTATTTT.

This chain connects TRBV7-3 to TRBJ2-2, with 9 bases aligning to TRBD2. CDR1 SGHTA and CDR2 FQGTGA come from the germline V gene. The CDR3 is 16 amino acids. V lost 5 bases and J lost 2; bases outside the gene matches: 6. The CDR3 is CASSPLAGDNTGELFF. DNA for the CDR3: TGTGCCAGCAGCCCATTAGCGGGGGATAACACCGGGGAGCTGTTTTTT.

V is TRBV7-9 and J is TRBJ2-5, with 8 bases that match TRBD2. The germline V gene has CDR1 SEHNR and CDR2 FQNEAQ (reference sequence). V shed 5 bases, J shed 8 bases, and the junction held 13 bases outside the gene matches. The CDR3 length is 15 residues. The CDR3 here is CASSAKVLAGGTQYF. The DNA of the CDR3 is TGTGCCAGCAGCGCAAAGGTATTGGCGGGAGGTACCCAGTACTTC.

A few counts support this clonotype. This rearrangement joins TRBV10-3 to TRBJ2-3; TRBD2 matches at 9 bases. After removal of 6 bases from V and 2 bases from J, the junction contained 6 bases not matched to a gene. The CDR3 is made up of 15 amino acids. Germline values: CDR1 ENHRY, CDR2 SYGVKD. CDR3 coding DNA: TGTGCCATCAGGGAAGCGGGGGGTATCACAGATACGCAGTATTTT. Protein sequence: CAIREAGGITDTQYF.

This chain links TRBV30 with TRBJ2-3; D uncertain. This CDR3 contains 14 residues. The germline V gene has CDR1 GTSNPN and CDR2 SVGIG (reference sequence). Trimming shortened V by 0 bases and J by 3 bases, and 10 bases separated the two germline ends. CDR3 in DNA: TGTGCCTGGAGTGTAGTGTTATCGACAGATACGCAGTATTTT. It translates to CAWSVVLSTDTQYF.

The chain is built from TRBV14 and TRBJ2-3, with 9 bases matching TRBD2. The junction had 8 bases not matched to a gene; V was cut back by 3 bases and J by 10 bases. The germline V gene has CDR1 SGHDN and CDR2 FVKESK. The CDR3 is 14 residues long. The CDR3 region has the DNA TGTGCCAGCAGCCAGCTCGCGGGGGGGCCCCCGCAGTATTTT. Its translation: CASSQLAGGPPQYF.

J is TRBJ1-5 and V is TRBV20-1; 8 bases line up with TRBD1. The CDR3 extends over 17 amino acids. Germline V gene data show CDR1 as DFQATT and CDR2 as SNEGSKA (reference sequence). The ends lost 2 bases at V and 2 bases at J; junction bases unmatched: 11. CDR3: CSARTGGGSLGNQPQHF. DNA of the CDR3: TGCAGTGCTAGAACAGGGGGGGGATCTTTGGGCAATCAGCCCCAGCATTTT.